This is a list of T cell receptor beta chains from one sample in a study of blood T cell repertoires in COVID-19. Data came from immunoSEQ multiplex PCR; TCRdb stores just in-frame clones and leaves some out. The table shows about 210,000 clones, with roughly four fifths occurring only once. The source material was peripheral blood. The receptors stem from a woman aged 80 or older with COVID-19, enrolled during active disease. Each CDR3 is given with its conserved first and last residue. A D gene is named only where the DNA matches it firmly. Only some rows state a clone size, as once, few, many or a class for expanded clones.

J: TRBJ1-1; V: TRBV9; D: .; size: .; CDR3: CASSVATGNTEAFF; DNA: TGTGCCAGCAGCGTAGCCACGGGAAACACTGAAGCTTTCTTT
J: TRBJ1-4; V: TRBV13; D: TRBD1; size: .; CDR3: CASSLSRGPLEKLFF; DNA: TGTGCCAGCAGCTTAAGCAGGGGGCCTCTTGAAAAACTGTTTTTT
J: TRBJ1-2; V: TRBV6-5; D: TRBD1; size: .; CDR3: CASRVDRGYYGYTF; DNA: TGTGCCAGCAGAGTTGACAGGGGCTACTATGGCTACACCTTC
J: TRBJ2-1; V: TRBV4-2; D: TRBD2; size: few; CDR3: CASSQERGASGGREQFF; DNA: TGTGCCAGCAGCCAAGAGAGGGGTGCTAGCGGGGGTCGGGAGCAGTTCTTC
J: TRBJ2-1; V: TRBV28; D: TRBD2; size: .; CDR3: CASRGQREGSYNEQFF; DNA: TGTGCCAGCAGGGGCCAGCGGGAGGGGTCCTACAATGAGCAGTTCTTC
J: TRBJ1-1; V: TRBV7-3; D: .; size: .; CDR3: CASSLDPSGEAFF; DNA: TGTGCCAGCAGCTTAGACCCCTCAGGTGAAGCTTTCTTT
J: TRBJ1-1; V: TRBV12-3/TRBV12-4; D: .; size: .; CDR3: CASSPGGRTEAFF; DNA: TGTGCCAGCAGTCCCGGGGGACGGACTGAAGCTTTCTTT
J: TRBJ2-1; V: TRBV9; D: TRBD2; size: .; CDR3: CASGGDSYNEQFF; DNA: TGTGCCAGCGGGGGGGACTCCTACAATGAGCAGTTCTTC
J: TRBJ1-2; V: TRBV5-3; D: TRBD1; size: .; CDR3: CARLPDRGDYGYTF; DNA: TGTGCCAGGCTCCCCGACAGGGGAGACTATGGCTACACCTTC
J: TRBJ2-2; V: TRBV29-1; D: .; size: once; CDR3: CSVKGQPTGELFF; DNA: TGCAGCGTGAAAGGACAGCCCACCGGGGAGCTGTTTTTT
J: TRBJ1-2; V: TRBV6-1; D: .; size: .; CDR3: CASSDAGNYGYTF; DNA: TGTGCCAGCAGTGACGCGGGAAACTATGGCTACACCTTC
J: TRBJ2-3; V: TRBV29-1; D: TRBD2; size: .; CDR3: CSVEDRGRAPDTQYF; DNA: TGCAGCGTTGAAGATCGCGGGAGGGCGCCAGATACGCAGTATTTT
J: TRBJ2-7; V: TRBV5-1; D: .; size: .; CDR3: CASSSQGGSYEQYF; DNA: TGCGCCAGCAGCTCCCAGGGTGGTTCCTACGAGCAGTACTTC
J: TRBJ2-1; V: TRBV6-1; D: .; size: .; CDR3: CASSGHSPSSYNEQFF; DNA: TGTGCCAGCAGTGGCCACTCCCCGAGCTCCTACAATGAGCAGTTCTTC
J: TRBJ2-3; V: TRBV10-3; D: TRBD2; size: .; CDR3: CAITAGAVTDTQYF; DNA: TGTGCCATCACGGCGGGAGCGGTCACAGATACGCAGTATTTT
J: TRBJ2-7; V: TRBV28; D: .; size: .; CDR3: CASSFVQGPTYEQYF; DNA: TGTGCCAGCAGTTTCGTCCAGGGGCCTACCTACGAGCAGTACTTC
J: TRBJ1-4; V: TRBV5-6; D: .; size: .; CDR3: CASSLLMNEKLFF; DNA: TGTGCCAGCAGCTTGTTAATGAATGAAAAACTGTTTTTT
J: TRBJ2-3; V: TRBV5-1; D: TRBD2; size: .; CDR3: CASSSAPTSGNTDTQYF; DNA: TGCGCCAGCAGCTCGGCCCCGACTAGCGGGAACACAGATACGCAGTATTTT
J: TRBJ1-5; V: TRBV3-1/TRBV3-2; D: .; size: .; CDR3: CASSQDPGGQPQHF; DNA: TGTGCCAGCAGCCAAGATCCCGGCGGCCAGCCCCAGCATTTT
J: TRBJ2-1; V: TRBV4-1; D: .; size: .; CDR3: CASSQDRSSQELLRKQFF; DNA: TGCGCCAGCAGCCAAGATCGGTCCTCACAGGAGCTCCTCAGGAAGCAGTTCTTC
J: TRBJ2-1; V: TRBV7-6; D: TRBD2; size: once; CDR3: CASSLAASGRSYNEQFF; DNA: TGTGCCAGCAGCTTAGCGGCTAGCGGGAGGTCCTACAATGAGCAGTTCTTC
J: TRBJ2-7; V: TRBV6-2/TRBV6-3; D: .; size: .; CDR3: CASSYYNRAILGYRYEQYF; DNA: TGTGCCAGCAGTTACTATAACAGGGCAATTTTGGGATACCGATACGAGCAGTACTTC
J: TRBJ2-3; V: TRBV27; D: TRBD2; size: .; CDR3: CASSLSLAGGPRSTDTQYF; DNA: TGTGCCAGCAGTTTATCTCTAGCGGGAGGCCCAAGAAGCACAGATACGCAGTATTTT
J: TRBJ1-6; V: TRBV6-5; D: .; size: .; CDR3: CASRGLQGWSPLHF; DNA: TGTGCCAGCAGGGGTTTGCAGGGTTGGTCACCCCTCCACTTT
J: TRBJ2-7; V: TRBV3-1/TRBV3-2; D: .; size: .; CDR3: CASSQGIGWGLSYEQYF; DNA: TGTGCCAGCAGCCAGGGGATAGGGTGGGGGCTTTCCTACGAGCAGTACTTC
J: TRBJ2-7; V: TRBV5-1; D: TRBD1; size: .; CDR3: CASSLAGDRTYEQYF; DNA: TGCGCCAGCAGCTTGGCCGGGGACAGGACCTACGAGCAGTACTTC
J: TRBJ2-5; V: TRBV6-5; D: TRBD1; size: .; CDR3: CASSWGTGRRETQYF; DNA: TGTGCCAGCAGTTGGGGGACAGGGAGGAGAGAGACCCAGTACTTC
J: TRBJ2-2; V: TRBV3-1/TRBV3-2; D: .; size: .; CDR3: CASSQQRGELFF; DNA: TGTGCCAGCAGCCAACAGCGCGGGGAGCTGTTTTTT
J: TRBJ1-5; V: TRBV24-1; D: .; size: .; CDR3: CATQRTGNQPQHF; DNA: TGTGCCACCCAACGGACAGGCAATCAGCCCCAGCATTTT